A selection of T cell receptor beta chains follows, all from one sample in a study of blood T cell repertoires in COVID-19. Some clones are missing from TCRdb's copy, which holds only in-frame ones; the method was immunoSEQ multiplex PCR. The profile shows 120,000 to 150,000 clones, 80% of them singletons. The sequencing sample was made of peripheral blood. These TCRs come from a woman between 45 and 65 years old with acute or convalescent COVID-19. The CDR3 runs from the conserved cysteine through the conserved F or W. The order of the fields is D gene, clone size, V gene, J gene, CDR3 DNA, CDR3 protein. D genes are given only for firm matches. Only some rows state a clone size, as once, few, many or a class for expanded clones.

d_call: -
clone_size: -
v_call: TRBV7-6
j_call: TRBJ1-1
cdr3_nt: TGTGCCAGCAGCTTAGTACCAGAGAACACTGAAGCTTTCTTT
cdr3_aa: CASSLVPENTEAFF

d_call: TRBD1
clone_size: -
v_call: TRBV5-1
j_call: TRBJ1-2
cdr3_nt: TGCGCCAGCAGCTTGGAGGGGACAGGGTACTATGGCTACACCTTC
cdr3_aa: CASSLEGTGYYGYTF

d_call: -
clone_size: few
v_call: TRBV7-9
j_call: TRBJ2-7
cdr3_nt: TGTGCCAGCAGTCATGAAACTAGTGTCTACGAGCAGTACTTC
cdr3_aa: CASSHETSVYEQYF

d_call: TRBD1
clone_size: few
v_call: TRBV7-8
j_call: TRBJ2-7
cdr3_nt: TGTGCCAGCAGCCCCGACAGGGGGTTCTCCTACGAGCAGTACTTC
cdr3_aa: CASSPDRGFSYEQYF

d_call: -
clone_size: -
v_call: TRBV5-1
j_call: TRBJ2-1
cdr3_nt: TGCGCCAGCAGCTACGGACAGACGACAACAATCTACTACAATGAGCAGTTCTTC
cdr3_aa: CASSYGQTTTIYYNEQFF

d_call: -
clone_size: once
v_call: TRBV12-5
j_call: TRBJ2-3
cdr3_nt: TGTGCTAGTGGTTTGCTCCTGACGCCTTCAGGCTATAATACGCAGTATTTT
cdr3_aa: CASGLLLTPSGYNTQYF

d_call: -
clone_size: -
v_call: TRBV20-1
j_call: TRBJ1-6
cdr3_nt: TGCAGTGCTAGTCTTCACGGGGGAGGGCTCAATTCACCCCTCCACTTT
cdr3_aa: CSASLHGGGLNSPLHF

d_call: -
clone_size: once
v_call: TRBV10-3
j_call: TRBJ1-1
cdr3_nt: TGTGCCATCAGCCCCACCCCGGACAAGAACACTGAAGCTTTCTTT
cdr3_aa: CAISPTPDKNTEAFF

d_call: -
clone_size: -
v_call: TRBV4-2
j_call: TRBJ2-1
cdr3_nt: TGTGCCAGCAGCCAAGCCGGGAGTTCCGGGTGGAATGAGCAGTTCTTC
cdr3_aa: CASSQAGSSGWNEQFF

d_call: TRBD1
clone_size: -
v_call: TRBV9
j_call: TRBJ2-3
cdr3_nt: TGTGCCAGCAGCGACGGGACAGCGTATCGTACGCAGTATTTT
cdr3_aa: CASSDGTAYRTQYF

d_call: TRBD2
clone_size: -
v_call: TRBV5-1
j_call: TRBJ2-3
cdr3_nt: TGCGCCAGCAGCTTGCTTAGCGGGGGGGCTAGCACAGATACGCAGTATTTT
cdr3_aa: CASSLLSGGASTDTQYF

d_call: -
clone_size: few
v_call: TRBV24-1
j_call: TRBJ2-3
cdr3_nt: TGTGCCACCGGAGAAACAACTAGCACAGATACGCAGTATTTT
cdr3_aa: CATGETTSTDTQYF

d_call: TRBD1
clone_size: -
v_call: TRBV9
j_call: TRBJ2-7
cdr3_nt: TGTGCCAGCAGCGAGGGACAGGGGGGTTACGAGCAGTACTTC
cdr3_aa: CASSEGQGGYEQYF

d_call: -
clone_size: -
v_call: TRBV2
j_call: TRBJ1-1
cdr3_nt: TGTGCCAGCACGGGGGGGTTGTACACTGAAGCTTTCTTT
cdr3_aa: CASTGGLYTEAFF

d_call: -
clone_size: -
v_call: TRBV6-6
j_call: TRBJ2-2
cdr3_nt: TGTGCCAGCGAGAGCGGGGACACCAACACCGGGGAGCTGTTTTTT
cdr3_aa: CASESGDTNTGELFF

d_call: TRBD1
clone_size: once
v_call: TRBV27
j_call: TRBJ1-6
cdr3_nt: TGTGCCAGCAGTGCCGGGACAGGTAATTCACCCCTCCACTTT
cdr3_aa: CASSAGTGNSPLHF

d_call: -
clone_size: -
v_call: TRBV2
j_call: TRBJ2-4
cdr3_nt: TGTGCCAGCAGTGAAGCGCTTCGTATACTCATAGCCAAAAACATTCAGTACTTC
cdr3_aa: CASSEALRILIAKNIQYF

d_call: -
clone_size: once
v_call: TRBV3-1/TRBV3-2
j_call: TRBJ1-5
cdr3_nt: TGTGCCAGCAGCCAAGGGACAGAACGTAGCAATCAGCCCCAGCATTTT
cdr3_aa: CASSQGTERSNQPQHF

d_call: TRBD1
clone_size: -
v_call: TRBV24-1
j_call: TRBJ1-2
cdr3_nt: TGTGCCACCAGACCAGGGGGCGAGGGGGGCTACACCTTC
cdr3_aa: CATRPGGEGGYTF

d_call: -
clone_size: -
v_call: TRBV28
j_call: TRBJ1-4
cdr3_nt: TGTGCCAGCAGTTTGGGGCTAAGTTATAATGAAAAACTGTTTTTT
cdr3_aa: CASSLGLSYNEKLFF

d_call: -
clone_size: few
v_call: TRBV30
j_call: TRBJ2-7
cdr3_nt: TGTGCCTGGAGGCGAGCCGGGCGCAGGGACTCCTACGAGCAGTACTTC
cdr3_aa: CAWRRAGRRDSYEQYF

d_call: -
clone_size: -
v_call: TRBV18
j_call: TRBJ2-2
cdr3_nt: TGTGCCAGCTCACCATCGGGGACACGTTGGAACACCGGGGAGCTGTTTTTT
cdr3_aa: CASSPSGTRWNTGELFF

d_call: -
clone_size: -
v_call: TRBV11-2
j_call: TRBJ1-2
cdr3_nt: TGTGCCAGCAGCTTGGAGGGGTTCAGCTACACCTTC
cdr3_aa: CASSLEGFSYTF

d_call: TRBD1
clone_size: -
v_call: TRBV7-6
j_call: TRBJ2-1
cdr3_nt: TGTGCCAGCAGCTTAGAAGGAGTCAGGGGGCCCAATGAGCAGTTCTTC
cdr3_aa: CASSLEGVRGPNEQFF

d_call: TRBD1
clone_size: -
v_call: TRBV5-1
j_call: TRBJ2-1
cdr3_nt: TGCGCCAGCAGCCCCAACAGGGGGGTAAATGAGCAGTTCTTC
cdr3_aa: CASSPNRGVNEQFF

d_call: TRBD1
clone_size: once
v_call: TRBV7-9
j_call: TRBJ2-7
cdr3_nt: TGTGCCAGCAGCCAGACAGGGGTTCGAAACGAGCAGTACTTC
cdr3_aa: CASSQTGVRNEQYF

d_call: -
clone_size: -
v_call: TRBV6-5
j_call: TRBJ2-2
cdr3_nt: TGTGCCAGCAGTCCAACTGGGGGCGGAACGCTTTTT
cdr3_aa: CASSPTGGGTLF

d_call: TRBD1
clone_size: -
v_call: TRBV28
j_call: TRBJ2-2
cdr3_nt: TGTGCCAGTAGTTTAGGGACAGGGAGGACCGGGGAGCTGTTTTTT
cdr3_aa: CASSLGTGRTGELFF

d_call: TRBD1
clone_size: -
v_call: TRBV10-3
j_call: TRBJ2-2
cdr3_nt: TGTGCCATCAGTGTACAGGGGTCCACCGGGGAGCTGTTTTTT
cdr3_aa: CAISVQGSTGELFF

d_call: -
clone_size: once
v_call: TRBV28
j_call: TRBJ1-4
cdr3_nt: TGTGCCAGCAGTTATGGGGCCAACATTGAAAAACTGTTTTTT
cdr3_aa: CASSYGANIEKLFF

d_call: TRBD1
clone_size: -
v_call: TRBV4-3
j_call: TRBJ1-1
cdr3_nt: TGCGCCAGCAGCCAAGATCGGACAGGGGGCGAAGCTTTCTTT
cdr3_aa: CASSQDRTGGEAFF

d_call: -
clone_size: -
v_call: TRBV7-3
j_call: TRBJ1-5
cdr3_nt: TGTGCCAGCAGCTTATCCCCAGATCAGCCCCAGCATTTT
cdr3_aa: CASSLSPDQPQHF

d_call: TRBD1
clone_size: -
v_call: TRBV25-1
j_call: TRBJ2-7
cdr3_nt: TGTGCCAGCAGACAGGGGACGAACGAGCAGTACTTC
cdr3_aa: CASRQGTNEQYF

d_call: -
clone_size: -
v_call: TRBV28
j_call: TRBJ2-1
cdr3_nt: TGTGCCAGCAGGCCGGGACACCTCCTGAGCTACAATGAGCAGTTCTTC
cdr3_aa: CASRPGHLLSYNEQFF

d_call: -
clone_size: -
v_call: TRBV7-2
j_call: TRBJ1-1
cdr3_nt: TGTGCCAGCAGCTTAAAAACAGAAACTGAAGCTTTCTTT
cdr3_aa: CASSLKTETEAFF

d_call: TRBD1
clone_size: -
v_call: TRBV27
j_call: TRBJ2-7
cdr3_nt: TGTGCCAGCAGTTACGGACAGGGACGGGTGAACTACGAGCAGTACTTC
cdr3_aa: CASSYGQGRVNYEQYF

d_call: -
clone_size: -
v_call: TRBV6-5
j_call: TRBJ1-1
cdr3_nt: TGTGCCAGCAGTCCGGGTCATGGTTTGAACACTGAAGCTTTCTTT
cdr3_aa: CASSPGHGLNTEAFF

d_call: TRBD1
clone_size: -
v_call: TRBV5-1
j_call: TRBJ2-3
cdr3_nt: TGCGCCAGCAGCTTGGTGTCAGGGGGTAAGGATACGCAGTATTTT
cdr3_aa: CASSLVSGGKDTQYF

d_call: -
clone_size: many
v_call: TRBV7-9
j_call: TRBJ1-2
cdr3_nt: TGTGCCAGCAGCTTAGCTATGGGGCCGGAAGATGGCTACACCTTC
cdr3_aa: CASSLAMGPEDGYTF

d_call: -
clone_size: -
v_call: TRBV9
j_call: TRBJ1-3
cdr3_nt: TGTGCCAGCAGCGGGGCGTTGACAGGCTTCTCTGGAAACACCATATATTTT
cdr3_aa: CASSGALTGFSGNTIYF

d_call: TRBD1
clone_size: -
v_call: TRBV6-2/TRBV6-3
j_call: TRBJ2-3
cdr3_nt: TGTGCCAGCAGTTACTCCGACAGGGCACTTAGCACAGATACGCAGTATTTT
cdr3_aa: CASSYSDRALSTDTQYF

d_call: -
clone_size: few
v_call: TRBV7-3
j_call: TRBJ1-3
cdr3_nt: TGTGCCAGCAGCTCACAGGGACGGGGCTCTGGAAACACCATATATTTT
cdr3_aa: CASSSQGRGSGNTIYF

d_call: -
clone_size: -
v_call: TRBV27
j_call: TRBJ2-6
cdr3_nt: TGTGCCAGCAGTTCCAGCTCTGGGGCCAACGTCCTGACTTTC
cdr3_aa: CASSSSSGANVLTF

d_call: TRBD2
clone_size: -
v_call: TRBV9
j_call: TRBJ2-3
cdr3_nt: TGTGCCAGCAGCATACCCCTGGCTAGCGGGGCACTAGCTAGCACAGATACGCAGTATTTT
cdr3_aa: CASSIPLASGALASTDTQYF

d_call: -
clone_size: -
v_call: TRBV6-2/TRBV6-3
j_call: TRBJ2-3
cdr3_nt: TGTGCCAGCAGTTACAGGGGGGGGACAGATACGCAGTATTTT
cdr3_aa: CASSYRGGTDTQYF

d_call: -
clone_size: few
v_call: TRBV7-9
j_call: TRBJ2-1
cdr3_nt: TGTGCCAGCAGCTTCCAGGGGCATGAGCAGTTCTTC
cdr3_aa: CASSFQGHEQFF

d_call: -
clone_size: -
v_call: TRBV12-3/TRBV12-4
j_call: TRBJ1-5
cdr3_nt: TGTGCCAGCAGTTTATCGGGGATTCAGCCCCAGCATTTT
cdr3_aa: CASSLSGIQPQHF

d_call: -
clone_size: -
v_call: TRBV2
j_call: TRBJ2-3
cdr3_nt: TGTGCCAGCAGTGAAGAGTCGGGCCAGGGGCAGTATTTT
cdr3_aa: CASSEESGQGQYF

d_call: -
clone_size: -
v_call: TRBV27
j_call: TRBJ1-5
cdr3_nt: TGTGCCAGCAGTTTAATGAGGAATCAGCCCCAGCATTTT
cdr3_aa: CASSLMRNQPQHF

d_call: -
clone_size: -
v_call: TRBV20-1
j_call: TRBJ1-5
cdr3_nt: TGCAGTGCTAGTCGACAGCTTAGCAATCAGCCCCAGCATTTT
cdr3_aa: CSASRQLSNQPQHF

d_call: -
clone_size: -
v_call: TRBV4-2
j_call: TRBJ1-1
cdr3_nt: TGTGCCAGCAGCCAGCGGGGGGTCTCGACTACTGAAGCTTTCTTT
cdr3_aa: CASSQRGVSTTEAFF

d_call: -
clone_size: -
v_call: TRBV5-5
j_call: TRBJ1-4
cdr3_nt: TGTGCCAGCAGCCTCGGACAGGAAAAACTGTTTTTT
cdr3_aa: CASSLGQEKLFF

d_call: -
clone_size: once
v_call: TRBV27
j_call: TRBJ2-7
cdr3_nt: TGTGCCAGCAGTTCAACAGGAGTGCCCTACGAGCAGTACTTC
cdr3_aa: CASSSTGVPYEQYF

d_call: -
clone_size: -
v_call: TRBV3-1/TRBV3-2
j_call: TRBJ1-1
cdr3_nt: TGTGCCAGCAGCCAAGATTCGCCAGGATGGGCTGAAGCTTTCTTT
cdr3_aa: CASSQDSPGWAEAFF

d_call: -
clone_size: -
v_call: TRBV7-2
j_call: TRBJ2-1
cdr3_nt: TGTGCCAGCAGCCCCCGGGGGACCAACAATGAGCAGTTCTTC
cdr3_aa: CASSPRGTNNEQFF

d_call: TRBD2
clone_size: few
v_call: TRBV7-3
j_call: TRBJ2-7
cdr3_nt: TGTGCCAGCAGCCCGGTAGCGGGTATGCACGAGCAGTACTTC
cdr3_aa: CASSPVAGMHEQYF

d_call: -
clone_size: -
v_call: TRBV9
j_call: TRBJ1-1
cdr3_nt: TGTGCCAGCAGCCCGGGGGGTGGATGGACTGAAGCTTTCTTT
cdr3_aa: CASSPGGGWTEAFF

d_call: -
clone_size: -
v_call: TRBV9
j_call: TRBJ1-5
cdr3_nt: TGTGCCAGCAGCGCCCAAGGGGCCCGAGCCTGCAATCAGCCCCAGCATTTT
cdr3_aa: CASSAQGARACNQPQHF

d_call: -
clone_size: -
v_call: TRBV28
j_call: TRBJ2-7
cdr3_nt: TGTGCCAGCAGTTTTAACTACGAGCAGTACTTC
cdr3_aa: CASSFNYEQYF